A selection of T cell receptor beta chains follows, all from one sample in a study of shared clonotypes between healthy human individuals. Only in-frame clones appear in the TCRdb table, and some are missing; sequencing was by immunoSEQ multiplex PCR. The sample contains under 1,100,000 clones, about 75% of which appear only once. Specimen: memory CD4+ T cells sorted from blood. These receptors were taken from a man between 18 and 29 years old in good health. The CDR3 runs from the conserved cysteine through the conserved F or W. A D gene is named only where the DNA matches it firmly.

CDR3aa: CASKTGVNTEAFF
v_gene: TRBV6-5
j_gene: TRBJ1-1
d_gene: TRBD1

CDR3aa: CASSGQTTDTQYF
v_gene: TRBV2
j_gene: TRBJ2-3
d_gene: -

CDR3aa: CASSLAPGVRGNTIYF
v_gene: TRBV5-1
j_gene: TRBJ1-3
d_gene: -

CDR3aa: CASSRVNTEAFF
v_gene: TRBV7-9
j_gene: TRBJ1-1
d_gene: -

CDR3aa: CASSQGVGTYNEQFF
v_gene: TRBV4-3
j_gene: TRBJ2-1
d_gene: -

CDR3aa: CASSEGTGPSYEQYF
v_gene: TRBV6-1
j_gene: TRBJ2-7
d_gene: -

CDR3aa: CAWSEDAFNQPQHF
v_gene: TRBV30
j_gene: TRBJ1-5
d_gene: -

CDR3aa: CASSPETGQDTQYF
v_gene: TRBV5-1
j_gene: TRBJ2-3
d_gene: TRBD1

CDR3aa: CASSLELDQPQHF
v_gene: TRBV11-2
j_gene: TRBJ1-5
d_gene: -

CDR3aa: CASSRDFRETQYF
v_gene: TRBV6-5
j_gene: TRBJ2-5
d_gene: -

CDR3aa: CASSSTGGEAGELFF
v_gene: TRBV5-1
j_gene: TRBJ2-2
d_gene: -

CDR3aa: CASSLFGRSEQYF
v_gene: TRBV28
j_gene: TRBJ2-7
d_gene: -

CDR3aa: CASSLRGQGFPDTQYF
v_gene: TRBV7-3
j_gene: TRBJ2-3
d_gene: TRBD1

CDR3aa: CASSVVANSYEQYF
v_gene: TRBV9
j_gene: TRBJ2-7
d_gene: -

CDR3aa: CASSSTLSSGVRTDTQYF
v_gene: TRBV27
j_gene: TRBJ2-3
d_gene: TRBD2

CDR3aa: CASSFAGGTEAFF
v_gene: TRBV7-6
j_gene: TRBJ1-1
d_gene: TRBD1

CDR3aa: CASSPTAMNTEAFF
v_gene: TRBV11-3
j_gene: TRBJ1-1
d_gene: -

CDR3aa: CASSEAGGPYEQYF
v_gene: TRBV6-1
j_gene: TRBJ2-7
d_gene: -

CDR3aa: CASSLSQRTGTGELFF
v_gene: TRBV5-4
j_gene: TRBJ2-2
d_gene: -

CDR3aa: CASSLQGGIETQYF
v_gene: TRBV28
j_gene: TRBJ2-5
d_gene: TRBD1

CDR3aa: CASSYSALVSGNTIYF
v_gene: TRBV6-5
j_gene: TRBJ1-3
d_gene: -

CDR3aa: CASSQDGGAANTGELFF
v_gene: TRBV4-2
j_gene: TRBJ2-2
d_gene: -

CDR3aa: CASSLVGGSDTEAFF
v_gene: TRBV7-8
j_gene: TRBJ1-1
d_gene: -

CDR3aa: CAWSVLGGTEQFF
v_gene: TRBV30
j_gene: TRBJ2-1
d_gene: -

CDR3aa: CASSPPTSVQETQYF
v_gene: TRBV18
j_gene: TRBJ2-5
d_gene: TRBD2

CDR3aa: CASSVGQMNTEAFF
v_gene: TRBV10-2
j_gene: TRBJ1-1
d_gene: -

CDR3aa: CASSDKSTRATNEKLFF
v_gene: TRBV25-1
j_gene: TRBJ1-4
d_gene: -

CDR3aa: CASSLRTRSQETQYF
v_gene: TRBV19
j_gene: TRBJ2-5
d_gene: TRBD2

CDR3aa: CASSEVQGASGANVLTF
v_gene: TRBV6-1
j_gene: TRBJ2-6
d_gene: -

CDR3aa: CAWRGGVNEKLFF
v_gene: TRBV30
j_gene: TRBJ1-4
d_gene: -

CDR3aa: CSVEGQAYEQYF
v_gene: TRBV29-1
j_gene: TRBJ2-7
d_gene: TRBD1

CDR3aa: CASSQGGTLGPNYGYTF
v_gene: TRBV14
j_gene: TRBJ1-2
d_gene: -

CDR3aa: CASSTTGTRGPAFF
v_gene: TRBV14
j_gene: TRBJ1-1
d_gene: -

CDR3aa: CASSPGTGPTGELFF
v_gene: TRBV5-8
j_gene: TRBJ2-2
d_gene: TRBD1

CDR3aa: CASTPSGLAGVYEQYF
v_gene: TRBV7-8
j_gene: TRBJ2-7
d_gene: TRBD2

CDR3aa: CASSLKGGSSYEQYF
v_gene: TRBV7-3
j_gene: TRBJ2-7
d_gene: TRBD2

CDR3aa: CASSQDRRKAFF
v_gene: TRBV14
j_gene: TRBJ1-1
d_gene: -

CDR3aa: CASSSGSSKASTDTQYF
v_gene: TRBV5-4
j_gene: TRBJ2-3
d_gene: -

CDR3aa: CASSLAADFRGPYEQYF
v_gene: TRBV7-6
j_gene: TRBJ2-7
d_gene: -

CDR3aa: CASSSLGQSHEQYF
v_gene: TRBV7-2
j_gene: TRBJ2-7
d_gene: TRBD1

CDR3aa: CASSSGGLNQPQHF
v_gene: TRBV10-3
j_gene: TRBJ1-5
d_gene: -

CDR3aa: CAWKVGQSTEAFF
v_gene: TRBV30
j_gene: TRBJ1-1
d_gene: -

CDR3aa: CASSSTGSGTDTQYF
v_gene: TRBV7-7
j_gene: TRBJ2-3
d_gene: TRBD1

CDR3aa: CSVRDGTHPNEQYF
v_gene: TRBV29-1
j_gene: TRBJ2-7
d_gene: -

CDR3aa: CASSLGVGFGLTQYF
v_gene: TRBV5-1
j_gene: TRBJ2-5
d_gene: -

CDR3aa: CASSKTEGGSTYNEQFF
v_gene: TRBV19
j_gene: TRBJ2-1
d_gene: TRBD2

CDR3aa: CASSWTGGLNTEAFF
v_gene: TRBV6-6
j_gene: TRBJ1-1
d_gene: TRBD1

CDR3aa: CASSLGTVATNEKLFF
v_gene: TRBV11-2
j_gene: TRBJ1-4
d_gene: TRBD1

CDR3aa: CASSFASGGPDTQYF
v_gene: TRBV11-2
j_gene: TRBJ2-3
d_gene: TRBD1

CDR3aa: CASSEEGLGGYTF
v_gene: TRBV6-1
j_gene: TRBJ1-2
d_gene: -

CDR3aa: CASSLGVRDTDTQYF
v_gene: TRBV5-1
j_gene: TRBJ2-3
d_gene: -

CDR3aa: CASSSGQGSEQYF
v_gene: TRBV5-1
j_gene: TRBJ2-7
d_gene: TRBD1

CDR3aa: CASTQRGTDTQYF
v_gene: TRBV6-1
j_gene: TRBJ2-3
d_gene: -

CDR3aa: CASSATGTPRGTDTQYF
v_gene: TRBV9
j_gene: TRBJ2-3
d_gene: -